This T cell receptor (beta chain) was sequenced in a study of beta chain features in type 1 diabetes. Findings and limits, study-wide: Patients with Type 1 diabetes showed moderately but significantly shorter TCRB CDR3s in all four CD4+ subsets. Cells expressing TCR highly could be over-represented by cDNA sequencing. Patients' naive, central memory and regulatory TCRB repertoires appeared more alike than those of healthy donors.

Based on CD45RO/CCR7/CD25/CD127/CD95/CD27, CD4+ regulatory, stem cell-like memory, naive and central memory cells were sorted. This CDR3 contains 14 residues. The V and J ends lost 4 bases and 8 bases respectively, with 15 bases between them. Germline assignment: CDR1 SGHTA and CDR2 FQGNSA. Comments on this clone: Its cognate antigen is unknown.

The whole isolated RNA underwent reverse transcription, so sequencing captured expressed TCRB transcripts. Libraries were prepared by immunoSEQ multiplex PCR; TCRdb keeps only in-frame clonotypes and omits some of them. The sample yields around 160,000 clones, 8% to 8.5% seen once. The sample was central memory CD4+ T cells from blood. This chain connects TRBV7-2 to TRBJ2-1; D unresolved. The sequence was obtained from a woman between 18 and 29 years old with type 1 diabetes. CDR3 region: CASSSSISGHEQFF. Here the CDR3 DNA reads TGTGCCAGCAGCTCATCGATTAGTGGGCATGAGCAGTTCTTC.